This entry features one T cell receptor beta chain sequence. This clone was recorded a few times. What antigen it recognizes has not been identified. No base qualities exist here, and no much larger clone lies one base off it. This entry belongs to a study of a mutant IDH1 vaccine in newly diagnosed glioma (dated by TCRdb to the early 2020s). For the wider study: Patients received eight vaccinations in weeks 1, 3, 5, 7, 11, 15, 19 and 23, corresponding to visits V03 through V10. Vaccination was initiated 4-6 weeks after radiotherapy alone, or concurrently with temozolomide cycles in the chemotherapy-containing groups. Of the roughly 32 treated patients, approximately 62% were male and about 40% were female, and a mean age of 40.4 years was recorded. Longitudinal TCRB deep sequencing was performed for some 25 treated patients wherever samples were available for exploratory analyses. Before enrollment, patients had received standard therapy of radiotherapy alone, temozolomide alone, or radiochemotherapy with temozolomide; most received the combination. Peripheral blood was collected at six visits: V03 (baseline), V05, V07, V10, V12 and V13. Overall results and qualifications from the work: The authors noted that analyses of patient blood samples could not be reproduced because of sample limitations. Pseudoprogression appeared unrelated to alterations in the top peripheral T cell clonotypes detected by TCRB sequencing. Immune responses induced by the vaccine were seen in more than 85% of patients across multiple MHC alleles. Selection of PBMC samples for TCRB deep sequencing was based on availability.

CDR1 ENHRY and CDR2 SYGVKD are derived from the germline V gene. The germline V end is reduced by 5 bases and the J end by 0 bases; junction bases left unmatched: 4. Inclusive of the bounding cysteine and phenylalanine, the CDR3 is 15 residues long. Only CDR3 DNA remains: 45 bases, in frame from the first base. The time point label, as the study defines it: week 5, during vaccination. Each vaccine dose, consisting of 300 ug of a 20-mer mutant IDH1 peptide in Montanide, was administered subcutaneously with topical imiquimod. The donors had newly diagnosed IDH1-mutant astrocytomas of WHO grade 3 or 4 that showed loss of nuclear ATRX. The samples were drawn from NOA16, a multicentre, single-arm, open-label phase I trial in Germany that tested a mutant IDH1 peptide vaccine in humans for the first time. Genomic DNA for TCRB sequencing was extracted from EDTA blood using the DNeasy Blood and Tissue Kit.

Library creation used the immunoSEQ multiplex PCR assay. Following the manufacturer's protocol, the hsTCRB Kit was used to amplify rearranged TCR beta chain sequences. An Illumina MiSeq was used to sequence the TCRB libraries. Concerning the study's data processing: The kit vendor's proprietary platform handled demultiplexing, trimming and gene mapping. TCRdb mirrors the immuneACCESS table, restricted to in-frame sequences. Some clones are absent from its copies; in checked studies, under half trace to an unresolved V gene, and the reason for the others is unknown. V, J and clone size derive from that table, while D and trimming were established from the DNA sequence. Across this sample there are tens of thousands of clones, with about 80% seen only once. Jointly, the top ten make up roughly 3.3% of the sample.

The rearrangement combines TRBV10-3 with TRBJ1-1, with 9 bases aligning to TRBD1. The sequences come from PBMCs, collected from a glioma patient whose treatment included an IDH1 peptide vaccine. The TCR sequence derives from a woman under 30 with glioma. Some clones in this sample may be carry-over from other donors' samples. The DNA sequence is given as TGTGCCATCAGTCCCGGACAGGGGTTGAACACTGAAGCTTTCTTT. It is translated as CAISPGQGLNTEAFF.